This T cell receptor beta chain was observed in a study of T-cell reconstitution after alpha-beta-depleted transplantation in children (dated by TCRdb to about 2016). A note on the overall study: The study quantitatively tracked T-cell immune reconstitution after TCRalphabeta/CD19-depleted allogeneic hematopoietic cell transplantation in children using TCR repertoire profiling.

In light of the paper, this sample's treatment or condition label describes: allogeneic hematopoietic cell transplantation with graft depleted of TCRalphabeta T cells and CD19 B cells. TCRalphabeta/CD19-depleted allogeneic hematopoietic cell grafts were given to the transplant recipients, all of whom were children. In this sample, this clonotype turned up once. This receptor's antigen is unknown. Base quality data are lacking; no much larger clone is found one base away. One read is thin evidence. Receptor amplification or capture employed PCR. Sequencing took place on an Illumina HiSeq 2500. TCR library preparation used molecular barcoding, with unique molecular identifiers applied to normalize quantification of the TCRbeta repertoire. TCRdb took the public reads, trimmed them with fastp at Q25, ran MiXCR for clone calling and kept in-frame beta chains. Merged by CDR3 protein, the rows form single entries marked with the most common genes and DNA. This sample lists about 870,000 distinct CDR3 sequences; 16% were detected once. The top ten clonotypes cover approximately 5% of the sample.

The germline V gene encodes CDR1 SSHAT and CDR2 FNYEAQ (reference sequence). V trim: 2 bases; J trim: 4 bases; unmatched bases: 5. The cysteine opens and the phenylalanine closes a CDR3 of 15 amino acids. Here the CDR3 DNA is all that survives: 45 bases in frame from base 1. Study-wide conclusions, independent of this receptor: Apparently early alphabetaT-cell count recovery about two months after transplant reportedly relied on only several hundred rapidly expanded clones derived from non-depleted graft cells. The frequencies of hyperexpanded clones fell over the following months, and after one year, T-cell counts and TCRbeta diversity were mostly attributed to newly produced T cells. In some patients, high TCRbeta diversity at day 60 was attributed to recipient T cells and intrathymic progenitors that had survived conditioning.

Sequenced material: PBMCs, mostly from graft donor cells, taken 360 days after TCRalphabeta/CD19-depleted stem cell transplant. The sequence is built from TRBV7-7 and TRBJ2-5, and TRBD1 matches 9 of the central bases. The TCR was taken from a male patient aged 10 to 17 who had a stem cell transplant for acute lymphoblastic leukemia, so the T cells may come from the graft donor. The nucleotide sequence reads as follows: TGTGCCAGCAGCTTACCTAGGACAGGGGTAGAGACCCAGTACTTC. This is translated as CASSLPRTGVETQYF.